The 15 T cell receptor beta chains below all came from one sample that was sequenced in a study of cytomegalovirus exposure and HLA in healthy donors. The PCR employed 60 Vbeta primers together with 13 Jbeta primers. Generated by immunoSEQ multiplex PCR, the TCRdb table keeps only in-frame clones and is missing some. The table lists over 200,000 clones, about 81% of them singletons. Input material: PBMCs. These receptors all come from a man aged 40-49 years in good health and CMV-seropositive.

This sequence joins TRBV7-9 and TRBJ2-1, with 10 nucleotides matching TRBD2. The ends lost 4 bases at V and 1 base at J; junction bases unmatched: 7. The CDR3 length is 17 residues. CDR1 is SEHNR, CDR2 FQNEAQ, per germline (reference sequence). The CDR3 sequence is CASSSIVAGGSYNEQFF. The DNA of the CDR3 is TGTGCCAGCAGCTCTATCGTAGCGGGAGGATCCTACAATGAGCAGTTCTTC.

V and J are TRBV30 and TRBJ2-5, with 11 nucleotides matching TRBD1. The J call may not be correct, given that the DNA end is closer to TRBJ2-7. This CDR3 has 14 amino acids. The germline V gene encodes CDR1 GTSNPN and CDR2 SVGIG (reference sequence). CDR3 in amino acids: CAWNTGTGGYEQYF. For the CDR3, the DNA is TGTGCCTGGAACACCGGGACAGGGGGATACGAGCAGTACTTC.

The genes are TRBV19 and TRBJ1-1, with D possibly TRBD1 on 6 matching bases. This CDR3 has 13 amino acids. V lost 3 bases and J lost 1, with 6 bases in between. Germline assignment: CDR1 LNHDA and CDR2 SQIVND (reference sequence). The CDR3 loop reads CASSMGQNTEAFF. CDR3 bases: TGTGCCAGTAGTATGGGACAGAACACTGAAGCTTTCTTT.

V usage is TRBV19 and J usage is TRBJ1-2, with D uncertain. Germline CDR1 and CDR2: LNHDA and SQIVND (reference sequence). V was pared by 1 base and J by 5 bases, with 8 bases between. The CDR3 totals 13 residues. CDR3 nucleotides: TGTGCCAGTAGTATAGCTGGGCATTATGGCTACACCTTC. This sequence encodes CASSIAGHYGYTF.

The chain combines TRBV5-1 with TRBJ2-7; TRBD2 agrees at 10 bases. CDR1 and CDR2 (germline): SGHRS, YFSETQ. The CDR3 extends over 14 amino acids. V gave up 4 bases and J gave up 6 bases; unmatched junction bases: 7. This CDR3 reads CASSTGTSVSEQYF. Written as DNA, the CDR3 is TGCGCCAGCAGCACCGGGACTAGCGTTAGCGAGCAGTACTTC.

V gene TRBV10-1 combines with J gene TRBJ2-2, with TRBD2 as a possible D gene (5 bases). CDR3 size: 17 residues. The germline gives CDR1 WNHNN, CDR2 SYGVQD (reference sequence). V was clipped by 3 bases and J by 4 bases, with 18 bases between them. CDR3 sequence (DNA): TGCGCCAGCAGTGATCCCGGGGTAGTAGCTGGCACCGGGGAGCTGTTTTTT. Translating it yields CASSDPGVVAGTGELFF.

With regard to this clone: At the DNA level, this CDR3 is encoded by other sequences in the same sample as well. The CDR3 sequence is CASSPQGAANEKLFF. CDR3 DNA sequence: TGTGCCAGCTCACCACAGGGGGCGGCTAATGAAAAACTGTTTTTT. V is TRBV18 and J is TRBJ1-4, with TRBD1 matching 7 bases. J lost 3 bases, V lost 1 base, and 2 bases had no gene match. Germline V gene lookup returns CDR1 KGHSH and CDR2 LQKENI. The CDR3 runs 15 residues.

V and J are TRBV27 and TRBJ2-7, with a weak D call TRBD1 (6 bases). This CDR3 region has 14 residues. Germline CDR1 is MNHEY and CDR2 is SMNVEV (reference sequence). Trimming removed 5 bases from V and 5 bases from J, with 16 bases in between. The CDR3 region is CASSTYLGANEQYF. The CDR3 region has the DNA TGTGCCAGCAGTACTTATCTGGGGGCCAACGAGCAGTACTTC.

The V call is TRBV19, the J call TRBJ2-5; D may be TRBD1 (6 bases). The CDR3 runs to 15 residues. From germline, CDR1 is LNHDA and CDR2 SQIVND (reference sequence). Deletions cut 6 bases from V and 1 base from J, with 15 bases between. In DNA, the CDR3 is TGTGCCAGTAGGATTGGAGCAGGGGCCCAAGAGACCCAGTACTTC. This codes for CASRIGAGAQETQYF.

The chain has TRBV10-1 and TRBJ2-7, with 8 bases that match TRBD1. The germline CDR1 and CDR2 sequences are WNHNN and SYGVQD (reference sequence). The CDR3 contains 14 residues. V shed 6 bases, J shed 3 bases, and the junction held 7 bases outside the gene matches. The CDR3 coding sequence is TGCGCCAGCAGGGACAGGGAGCAGGACTACGAGCAGTACTTC. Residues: CASRDREQDYEQYF.

The CDR3 loop reads CASSFSTGNTEAFF. The DNA for the CDR3 is TGTGCCAGCAGCTTTTCGACAGGGAACACTGAAGCTTTCTTT. This rearrangement joins TRBV11-2 to TRBJ1-1; possibly TRBD1 for D (6 bases). The CDR3 runs to 14 residues. The V gene lost 3 bases and the J gene lost 1 base, with 9 bases spanning the gap. Germline V gives CDR1 SGHAT, CDR2 FQNNGV.

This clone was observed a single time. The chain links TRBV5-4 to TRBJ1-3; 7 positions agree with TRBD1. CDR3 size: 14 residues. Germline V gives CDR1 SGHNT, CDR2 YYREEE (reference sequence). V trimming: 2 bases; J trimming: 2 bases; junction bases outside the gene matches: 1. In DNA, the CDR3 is TGTGCCAGCAGCTTACAGGGGACTGGAAACACCATATATTTT. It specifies CASSLQGTGNTIYF.

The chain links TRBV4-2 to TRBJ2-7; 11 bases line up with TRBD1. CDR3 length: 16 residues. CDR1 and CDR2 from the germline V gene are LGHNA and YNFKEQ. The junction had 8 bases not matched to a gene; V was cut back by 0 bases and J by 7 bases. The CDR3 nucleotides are TGTGCCAGCAGCCAAGATCGATGGGACAGGGGGAGGGAGCAGTACTTC. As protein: CASSQDRWDRGREQYF.

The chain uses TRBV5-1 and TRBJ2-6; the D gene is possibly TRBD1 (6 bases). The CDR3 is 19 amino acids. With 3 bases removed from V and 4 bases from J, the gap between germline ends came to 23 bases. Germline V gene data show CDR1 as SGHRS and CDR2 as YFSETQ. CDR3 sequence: CASSSTGTTLLGGANVLTF. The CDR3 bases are TGCGCCAGCAGCTCGACCGGGACAACCTTACTCGGGGGGGCCAACGTCCTGACTTTC. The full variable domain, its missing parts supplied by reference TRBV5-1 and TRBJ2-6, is KAGVTQTPRYLIKTRGQQVTLSCSPISGHRSVSWYQQTPGQGLQFLFEYFSETQRNKGNFPGRFSGRQFSNSRSEMNVSTLELGDSALYLCASSSTGTTLLGGANVLTFGAGSRLTVL.

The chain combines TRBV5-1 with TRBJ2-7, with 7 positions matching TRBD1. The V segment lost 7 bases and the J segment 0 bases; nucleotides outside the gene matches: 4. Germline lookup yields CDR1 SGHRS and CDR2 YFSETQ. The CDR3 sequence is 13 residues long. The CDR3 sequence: CASGAGGSYEQYF. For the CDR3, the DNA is TGCGCCAGCGGGGCAGGGGGCTCCTACGAGCAGTACTTC.